Listed here are 14 T cell receptor beta chains from one sample, sequenced in a study of shared clonotypes between healthy human individuals. Sequenced by immunoSEQ multiplex PCR; TCRdb stores in-frame clones only, minus some. The sample carries some 2,000,000 clones, around 95% recorded once. The source material was naive CD4+ T cells sorted from blood. Subset given: CD45RA+ positively selected. These receptors were collected from a man aged 18 to 30 in good health.

The chain carries TRBV4-1 and TRBJ2-7; weak D call: TRBD2 (5 bases). The ends were cut back, 1 base at V and 0 bases at J, with 10 bases in the middle. Germline V gene sequence: CDR1 MGHRA, CDR2 YSYEKL. The CDR3 contains 15 residues. The CDR3 sequence: CASSQVSGLSYEQYF. CDR3 sequence (DNA): TGCGCCAGCAGCCAAGTTTCAGGACTCTCCTACGAGCAGTACTTC.

The chain employs TRBV5-1 and TRBJ2-1; D is perhaps TRBD1 (6 bases). The germline V gene has CDR1 SGHRS and CDR2 YFSETQ. The CDR3 runs 13 residues. V was pared by 4 bases and J by 8 bases, with 13 bases between. Here the CDR3 reads CASSGTGPDEQFF. As DNA, the CDR3 is TGCGCCAGCAGCGGCACAGGGCCGGATGAGCAGTTCTTC.

This sequence joins TRBV10-2 and TRBJ1-4; 8 bases match TRBD1. J was trimmed by 8 bases and V by 3 bases; bases with no gene match: 8. Per germline, CDR1 WSHSY and CDR2 SAAADI. The CDR3 sequence is 15 residues long. CDR3 DNA: TGCGCCAGCAGTGATCGGCAGGGGGCATGGGAAAAACTGTTTTTT. Translation: CASSDRQGAWEKLFF.

DNA for the CDR3: TGTGCCAGCAGTGGGACTAGCGGGAATTACGAGCAGTACTTC. This codes for CASSGTSGNYEQYF. The chain has TRBV2 and TRBJ2-7, with 12 bases lining up with TRBD2. CDR1 is SNHLY, CDR2 FYNNEI, per germline. This CDR3 is 14 amino acids long. With V trimmed by 4 bases and J by 4 bases, 2 bases remained unmatched. The full variable domain, in which reference TRBV2 and TRBJ2-7 provide the parts outside the CDR3, is EPEVTQTPSHQVTQMGQEVILRCVPISNHLYFYWYRQILGQKVEFLVSFYNNEISEKSEIFDDQFSVERPDGSNFTLKIRSTKLEDSAMYFCASSGTSGNYEQYFGPGTRLTVT.

This clone occurred once. Different DNA sequences within this sample yield the same CDR3. In DNA, the CDR3 is TGTGCCAGCAGTGTAGCGGATACGCAGTATTTT. This encodes CASSVADTQYF. The V call is TRBV2, the J call TRBJ2-3, with D possibly being TRBD2 (5 bases). Germline V gene lookup returns CDR1 SNHLY and CDR2 FYNNEI. V shed 4 bases and J shed 6 bases, with 5 bases lying between them. The CDR3 has 11 residues.

The sample holds one count of this clone. The chain employs TRBV5-1 and TRBJ2-1; D may be TRBD1 (6 bases). The germline V gene has CDR1 SGHRS and CDR2 YFSETQ. The V gene lost 0 bases and the J gene lost 7 bases, with 14 bases spanning the gap. The CDR3 sequence is 15 residues long. The CDR3 sequence is CASSLVQGRRNEQFF. Here the CDR3 DNA reads TGCGCCAGCAGCTTGGTACAGGGAAGGAGGAATGAGCAGTTCTTC. The entire variable domain, with the rest obtained from reference TRBV5-1 and TRBJ2-1, is as follows: KAGVTQTPRYLIKTRGQQVTLSCSPISGHRSVSWYQQTPGQGLQFLFEYFSETQRNKGNFPGRFSGRQFSNSRSEMNVSTLELGDSALYLCASSLVQGRRNEQFFGPGTRLTVL.

With respect to this clone: Other nucleotide sequences in the sample specify the same CDR3. CDR3 residues: CASSPPISGANVLTF. DNA of the CDR3: TGTGCCAGCTCACCACCGATCTCTGGGGCCAACGTCCTGACTTTC. The chain employs TRBV18 and TRBJ2-6; D gene unclear. V shed 0 bases and J shed 0 bases, with 3 bases lying between them. Germline V gene lookup returns CDR1 KGHSH and CDR2 LQKENI. The CDR3 is 15 residues long. The entire variable domain, with the rest obtained from reference TRBV18 and TRBJ2-6, is as follows: NAGVMQNPRHLVRRRGQEARLRCSPMKGHSHVYWYRQLPEEGLKFMVYLQKENIIDESGMPKERFSAEFPKEGPSILRIQQVVRGDSAAYFCASSPPISGANVLTFGAGSRLTVL.

The chain recombines TRBV5-1 with TRBJ1-6; D unclear. The germline V gene encodes CDR1 SGHRS and CDR2 YFSETQ. The germline V and J ends were trimmed by 1 base and 7 bases, with 12 bases remaining between them. The CDR3 consists of 15 residues. The CDR3 loop is CASSLQLGSNSPLHF. In DNA, the CDR3 is TGCGCCAGCAGCTTGCAGTTGGGATCAAATTCACCCCTCCACTTT.

The V gene is TRBV18, the J gene TRBJ1-3, with a tentative D call TRBD1 (6 bases). Trimming removed 8 bases from V and 0 bases from J, with 14 bases in between. The CDR3 covers 15 residues. Looked up from germline, CDR1 is KGHSH and CDR2 is LQKENI. In DNA form, the CDR3 reads TGTGCCAGCACAAGAGGGGGGAACTCTGGAAACACCATATATTTT. Translation gives CASTRGGNSGNTIYF.

Concerning this clone itself: Other DNA sequences in the same sample also yield this CDR3. The V gene is TRBV19, the J gene TRBJ1-5; tentative D call: TRBD1 (5 bases). The CDR3 is made up of 15 amino acids. Trimming left V 0 bases short and J 6 bases short, with 12 bases between. Germline assignment: CDR1 LNHDA and CDR2 SQIVND (reference sequence). This chain's CDR3 is CASSIDRGRSQPQHF. In DNA form, the CDR3 reads TGTGCCAGTAGTATAGATCGGGGACGGTCTCAGCCCCAGCATTTT.

This clone appeared once. The V call is TRBV6-5, the J call TRBJ1-2; TRBD1 is a possible D gene (6 bases). Trimming cost V 6 bases and J 2 bases, with 16 bases left between them. CDR3 length: 15 amino acids. CDR1 is MNHEY, CDR2 SVGAGI, per germline. CDR3 coding DNA: TGTGCCAGCAGCCGTCGACAGGCTCTGAACTATGGCTACACCTTC. The encoded protein is CASSRRQALNYGYTF.

V is TRBV5-1 and J is TRBJ2-7; 8 positions match TRBD1. The CDR3 is 14 residues long. V shed 4 bases, J shed 5 bases, and the junction held 8 bases outside the gene matches. The V gene's germline CDR1 is SGHRS and CDR2 YFSETQ. Written as DNA, the CDR3 is TGCGCCAGCAGCGGAACAGGGGGAGTGGACGAGCAGTACTTC. This gives the protein CASSGTGGVDEQYF.

This chain links TRBV5-1 with TRBJ1-2; 11 bases agree with TRBD1. J was trimmed by 4 bases and V by 4 bases; bases with no gene match: 3. Germline V gene sequence: CDR1 SGHRS, CDR2 YFSETQ. The CDR3 contains 14 residues. The CDR3 loop reads CASSVGQGVYGYTF. The CDR3 DNA is TGCGCCAGCAGCGTGGGACAGGGGGTCTATGGCTACACCTTC.

V gene TRBV18 combines with J gene TRBJ1-6; no reliable D call. The CDR3 spans 14 residues. The V end lost 6 bases, the J end lost 7 bases, and 13 bases lay between the germline ends. From germline, CDR1 is KGHSH and CDR2 LQKENI. The CDR3 DNA reads TGTGCCAGCTCCCTCCGGGCCGAAAATTCACCCCTCCACTTT. Protein product: CASSLRAENSPLHF.